The sample holds a few counts of the clone carrying this T cell receptor beta chain. Its target is not known. The entry originates in a study of beta chain features in type 1 diabetes. General observations from the study: Across all four CD4+ subsets, people with type 1 diabetes showed modestly shorter TCRB CDR3s.

Expressed TCRB transcripts were sequenced because the isolated RNA had all been reverse transcribed beforehand. Here immunoSEQ multiplex PCR was the method, and the copy in TCRdb shows in-frame clones only, minus some. Of 250,000 to 300,000 clones in the sample, roughly 13% were seen once. This CDR3 comprises 13 residues. Germline CDR1 is SEHNR and CDR2 is FQNEAQ (reference sequence). Trimming removed 4 bases from V and 4 bases from J, with 10 bases in between. The sequenced sample consisted of naive CD4+ T cells from blood. The chain has TRBV7-9 and TRBJ1-1, with no clear D. This clonotype originated in a man aged 25-40 years with type 1 diabetes. CDR3 amino acids: CASSSGTFTEAFF. The DNA of the CDR3 is TGTGCCAGCAGCTCGGGAACTTTCACTGAAGCTTTCTTT.